The present T cell receptor (beta chain) was sequenced within a study of T cells in Graves' hyperthyroidism and ophthalmopathy (dated by TCRdb to between 2019 and 2020). Background for the entire study: Peripheral blood was collected at initial diagnosis, before any treatment. TCR V-J signatures able to tell the groups apart were searched for in a discovery cohort of some 100 patients, of whom roughly 42 had Graves' ophthalmopathy and roughly 59 had stable Graves' hyperthyroidism. Once sampling was done, hyperthyroidism patients were given methimazole at a starting dose of 30 mg daily, whereas ophthalmopathy patients were given high-dose intravenous methylprednisolone. An independent validation cohort of 18 to 20 hyperthyroidism patients and roughly 16 patients who later progressed to ophthalmopathy tested prospective prediction of ophthalmopathy. The paper describes TCR Vbeta CDR3 sequencing of roughly 130 peripheral blood samples, made up of about 41 ophthalmopathy patients, 70 to 80 hyperthyroidism patients and roughly 17 progressor patients. The approximately 90 discovery patients were randomly split 7:3 into training and test sets. The study also compared thyroid tissue and blood T-cell repertoires from roughly six Graves' hyperthyroidism patients.

The TCR beta CDR3 regions were amplified from RNA transcripts. For the first round of RT-PCR on the TCR CDR3, the HTBI primer set was used together with the Qiagen OneStep RT-PCR kit. A second multiplex PCR round built the libraries, followed by size selection and purification. Paired-end sequencing of the libraries was performed with 100 bp reads on an Illumina HiSeq2000. Regarding the original processing steps: Raw data were processed with SOAPnuke, discarding reads with adapters, uncalled bases, mean Phred below 15, or no exact constant-primer or identifier match. COPE v1.2.5 was used to merge the high-quality paired reads, and each unique nucleotide sequence was defined as a clonotype. MiTCR v1.1 was used to align the clonotypes against IMGT TRBV, TRBD and TRBJ reference segments. The analysis was restricted to V-J combinations with a frequency above 0.0001, which together covered around 99% of the repertoires. The TCS score was defined as the ratio of F50 (clonal expansion) to E x V (chaos), calculated using BLOSUM62-based TCRdist between CDR3 peptides within each V-J. Welch's t-statistics and random forest reduced around 550 V-J features to 13, which were used in a naive Bayes classifier (R e1071). TCRdb cleaned the public reads at Q25 with fastp, built clones with MiXCR and kept in-frame beta chains. Rows with one shared CDR3 protein collapse into an entry with the most common genes and DNA. Here the V and J calls rest on TCRdb's processing, not on the authors' analysis. Across this sample there are a few hundred thousand distinct CDR3 sequences, with 16% seen only once. The ten largest make up approximately 30% of the sample.

Ophthalmopathy patients had moderately to severely active disease, with a Clinical Activity Score of 3 or more, a NOSPECS grade of 4 or more, and a disease duration of less than 3 months. Exclusion was applied to patients with uncontrolled infections, other autoimmune diseases, pregnancy or lactation. Clinical symptoms, serum thyroxine and TRAb, thyroid ultrasound, and orbital computed tomography formed the basis for the diagnoses. Ficoll-Paque density gradient centrifugation was used to isolate PBMCs from approximately 10 ml of fresh peripheral blood. Trizol reagent was used to extract total RNA, and RNA quality was then checked on an Agilent 2100 Bioanalyzer. The research as a whole found: A model built on a 13 V-J signature distinguished ophthalmopathy from stable hyperthyroidism, reaching about 88% sensitivity and about 81% specificity in cross-validation and 80%/75% in testing. No statistical method was used to fix the sample size in advance, and group allocation was not hidden from the investigators. Blood samples also contained most of the expanded thyroid clonotypes (frequency above 0.001), which suggests that blood repertoires may reflect thyroid immune responses. In validation, the model predicted progression to ophthalmopathy with roughly 70% sensitivity and about 73% specificity, a median of about 6 months before onset.

The junction shows trimming of 8 bases on V and 8 bases on J, and the gene matches do not reach 6 bases of it. The germline V gene specifies MNHEY as CDR1 and SVGEGT as CDR2. The CDR3 runs 15 amino acids, cysteine and phenylalanine included. Here the CDR3 DNA is all that survives: 45 bases in frame from base 1. This clonotype was recorded at least ten times. The antigen it binds to is not known. No much larger clone exists at a distance of one base, and base qualities are not known. Sequencing was performed on blood. The rearranged segments are TRBV6-2 or TRBV6-3 and TRBJ2-1; 16 middle bases align to TRBD2. The origin of this receptor is a woman in her twenties or thirties with Graves' ophthalmopathy. The nucleotides read TGTGCCAGCGGGACTAGCGGGAGGGCCGTGGATGAGCAGTTCTTC. Translated, it gives CASGTSGRAVDEQFF.